The 9 T cell receptor beta chains below come from one sample, sequenced in a study of pediatric ulcerative colitis. Generated by immunoSEQ multiplex PCR, the TCRdb table keeps only in-frame clones and is missing some. The sample shows about 64,000 clones, over 70% of them seen only once. The material sequenced was blood. The receptors shown here come from a boy between 10 and 17 years old with moderate ulcerative colitis.

The chain uses TRBV6-5 and TRBJ1-3; unclear D gene. CDR1 MNHEY and CDR2 SVGAGI come from the germline V gene. The CDR3 is 13 residues long. V lost 0 bases to trimming and J lost 9 bases, with 9 bases between them. The CDR3 region has the DNA TGTGCCAGCAGTTACTCGTTGTCGGGCACCATATATTTT. It yields the protein CASSYSLSGTIYF.

The chain links TRBV2 to TRBJ2-7; 8 nucleotides align to TRBD1. The junction had 11 bases not matched to a gene; V was cut back by 7 bases and J by 3 bases. The CDR3 runs 15 residues. The germline gives CDR1 SNHLY, CDR2 FYNNEI. This CDR3 reads CASKPRTGTSYEQYF. CDR3 DNA sequence: TGTGCCAGCAAACCTCGGACAGGGACAAGCTACGAGCAGTACTTC.

The rearrangement joins TRBV15 to TRBJ1-5; TRBD1 might be the D (6 bases). Trimming pared 5 bases from V and 0 bases from J, leaving 14 bases between. Germline-derived CDR1 and CDR2 are LNHNV and YYDKDF (reference sequence). This CDR3 spans 16 amino acids. This chain's CDR3 is CATSRQVRYSNQPQHF. DNA for the CDR3: TGTGCCACCAGCCGACAGGTCCGCTATAGCAATCAGCCCCAGCATTTT. The whole variable domain, remainder taken from reference TRBV15 and TRBJ1-5, is DAMVIQNPRYQVTQFGKPVTLSCSQTLNHNVMYWYQQKSSQAPKLLFHYYDKDFNNEADTPDNFQSRRPNTSFCFLDIRSPGLGDTAMYLCATSRQVRYSNQPQHFGDGTRLSIL.

The V gene is TRBV25-1, the J gene TRBJ1-1, with D possibly being TRBD1 (5 bases). V lost 3 bases, J lost 4 bases, and 18 bases lay in between. CDR1 and CDR2 from the germline V gene are MGHDK and SYGVNS. The CDR3 length is 16 residues. CDR3 protein: CASSEWGGEGGTEAFF. The CDR3 DNA reads as TGTGCCAGCAGTGAGTGGGGGGGTGAGGGCGGCACTGAAGCTTTCTTT.

The CDR3 bases are TGTGCCAGCAGCTTAGGGGGAGGTATGAACACTGAAGCTTTCTTT. This translates into CASSLGGGMNTEAFF. The rearrangement links TRBV7-3 to TRBJ1-1, with D possibly matching TRBD1 (5 bases). The V gene lost 2 bases and the J gene lost 0 bases, with 10 bases spanning the gap. The CDR3 sequence is 15 residues long. Looked up from germline, CDR1 is SGHTA and CDR2 is FQGTGA.

The chain is built from TRBV20-1 and TRBJ2-7; D unclear. The CDR3 runs to 11 residues. The germline CDR1 and CDR2 sequences are DFQATT and SNEGSKA (reference sequence). V was shortened by 2 bases and J by 1 base, with 3 bases between the two germline ends. The CDR3 bases are TGCAGTGCTAGAAAATCCTACGAGCAGTACTTC. Its protein product is CSARKSYEQYF.

The chain carries TRBV27 and TRBJ2-7; maybe TRBD1 (6 bases). There are 15 residues in the CDR3. V lost 2 bases to trimming and J lost 4 bases, with 15 bases between them. Germline CDR1 reads MNHEY; CDR2 reads SMNVEV (reference sequence). CDR3 coding DNA: TGTGCCAGCAGTTTAAACTCCAGGGGAAGATACGAGCAGTACTTC. It translates to CASSLNSRGRYEQYF.

This clone was counted between two and nine times. The chain uses TRBV25-1 and TRBJ1-2; no reliable D call. V lost 9 bases, J lost 8 bases, and 19 bases lay in between. The CDR3 contains 13 residues. Looked up from germline, CDR1 is MGHDK and CDR2 is SYGVNS. CDR3 bases: TGTGCCAGTCGAGGGCCGAAAGAGGGAGGCTACACCTTC. It translates to CASRGPKEGGYTF.

The chain links TRBV2 to TRBJ1-2; 8 bases are a match to TRBD1. The CDR3 contains 13 residues. J was trimmed by 4 bases and V by 8 bases; bases with no gene match: 6. Looked up from germline, CDR1 is SNHLY and CDR2 is FYNNEI. CDR3 nucleotides: TGTGCCAGCCATGGACAGGGAGGCTATGGCTACACCTTC. It specifies CASHGQGGYGYTF. Supplemented by reference TRBV2 and TRBJ1-2, the full variable domain reads EPEVTQTPSHQVTQMGQEVILRCVPISNHLYFYWYRQILGQKVEFLVSFYNNEISEKSEIFDDQFSVERPDGSNFTLKIRSTKLEDSAMYFCASHGQGGYGYTFGSGTRLTVV.